This record covers a single T cell receptor beta chain. The sample originates from a study of human T cells and chemical hapten exposure. As for the study in general: Donors were sensitized with 2% DPC on the upper inner arm.

TCRdb redid the calling of the RACE reads with MiXCR, one entry per CDR3 protein. The sample consists of around 95,000 distinct CDR3 sequences, about 10% of them appearing once. Time point: pre-sensitization, week 0. The sample's treatment: therapeutic diphenylcyclopropenone sensitization with weekly scalp DPC. The study drew its donors from alopecia patients who were 18 to 70 years old and suitable for DPC. V was pared by 0 bases and J by 9 bases, with 9 bases of the junction left unmatched. Per the germline V gene, CDR1 is SGHNT and CDR2 is YYREEE (reference sequence). There are 16 residues in the CDR3.

The sequencing here drew on whole blood, taken in connection with sensitization to the hapten diphenylcyclopropenone (DPC). This sequence was found in a woman in her sixties or seventies with alopecia areata. Some clones in this sample may be carry-over from other donors' samples. The chain links TRBV5-4 to TRBJ1-6; TRBD1 agrees at 7 bases. The CDR3: CASSLVGRGLGSPLHF. The CDR3 DNA reads TGTGCCAGCAGCTTGGTCGGTAGGGGGCTGGGTTCACCCCTCCACTTT.